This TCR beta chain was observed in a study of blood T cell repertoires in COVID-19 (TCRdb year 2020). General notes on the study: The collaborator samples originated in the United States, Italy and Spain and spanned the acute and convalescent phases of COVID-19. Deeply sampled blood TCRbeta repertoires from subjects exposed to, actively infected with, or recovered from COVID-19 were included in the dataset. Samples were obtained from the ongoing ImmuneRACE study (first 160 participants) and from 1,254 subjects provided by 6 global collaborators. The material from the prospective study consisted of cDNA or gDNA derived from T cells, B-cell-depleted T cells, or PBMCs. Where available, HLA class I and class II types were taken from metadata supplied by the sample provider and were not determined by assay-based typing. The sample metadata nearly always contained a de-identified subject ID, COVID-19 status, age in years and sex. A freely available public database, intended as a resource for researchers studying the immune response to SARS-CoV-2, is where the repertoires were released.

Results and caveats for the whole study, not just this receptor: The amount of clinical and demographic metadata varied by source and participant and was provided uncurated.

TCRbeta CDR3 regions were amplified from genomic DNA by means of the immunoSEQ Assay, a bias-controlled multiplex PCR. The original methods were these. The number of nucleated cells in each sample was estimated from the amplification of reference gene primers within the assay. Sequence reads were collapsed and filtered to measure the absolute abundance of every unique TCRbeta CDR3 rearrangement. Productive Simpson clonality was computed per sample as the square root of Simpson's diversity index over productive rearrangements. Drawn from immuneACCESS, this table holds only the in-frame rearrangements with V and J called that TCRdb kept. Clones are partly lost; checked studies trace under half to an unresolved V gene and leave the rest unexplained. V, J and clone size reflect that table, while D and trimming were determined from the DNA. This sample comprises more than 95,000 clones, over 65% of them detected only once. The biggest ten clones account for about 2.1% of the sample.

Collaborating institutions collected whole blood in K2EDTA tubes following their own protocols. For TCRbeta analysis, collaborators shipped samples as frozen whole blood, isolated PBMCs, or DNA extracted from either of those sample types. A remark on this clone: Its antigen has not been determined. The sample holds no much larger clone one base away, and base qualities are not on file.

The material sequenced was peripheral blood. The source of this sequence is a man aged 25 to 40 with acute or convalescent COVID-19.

The DNA sequence reads TGTGCCAGCAGCTTAAGCTCCGCATCCTCTGGAAACACCATATATTTT. Its product reads: CASSLSSASSGNTIYF. The sequence is built from TRBV7-2 and TRBJ1-3, with no D gene named confidently. V is shortened by 2 bases, J by 0 bases, and the region joining them spans 11 bases. In the germline V gene, CDR1 corresponds to SGHTA and CDR2 to FQGNSA. The CDR3 spans 16 residues, from the cysteine through the phenylalanine. CDR3 DNA only is kept here, 48 bases in frame from base 1.